This TCR beta chain came from a study of identical twins (dated by TCRdb to 2016 to 2017). Turning to the overall study: The study deep-sequenced TCR alpha and beta repertoires from monozygotic twins, unrelated adults of various ages and cord blood to test whether fetal clonotypes persist. Replicate twin experiments were performed at different times using different library preparation protocols to rule out contamination. Summary of the overall study and its limitations: The excess sharing between twins in beta out-of-frame sequences was weaker because fewer shared sequences reduced the signal-to-noise ratio. Because the same donors could not be followed over many years, the conclusions relied on cross-sectional statistical analysis. In monozygotic twins, recombination models systematically underestimated out-of-frame TCR alpha sharing, but the models matched the sharing seen between unrelated individuals. Zero-insertion analyses could be partly confounded by invariant T cells such as MAIT and iNKT, although diverse VJ usage argued against such confounding for most clonotypes. Abundant cord blood beta clonotypes had fewer insertions, young adult naive repertoires showed a similar but weaker trend, and memory repertoires showed no such trend. Compared with coincidental sharing between unrelated individuals, an excess of low generation-probability sequences was observed among out-of-frame TCR alpha sequences shared between twins.

With respect to this clonotype: Its specific antigen is unknown. Base qualities were left out, and no much larger clone turns up one base away.

Only healthy Caucasian donors were included. The twin cohort comprised three pairs of female monozygotic twins, all aged roughly 18 to 30 years. CD4+ and CD8+ T cell populations were isolated with positive isolation kits from Invitrogen. The V and J ends are trimmed by 1 base and 1 base, leaving 2 bases between them. CDR1 and CDR2, per the germline V gene, are LGHNA and YNFKEQ. Counted from cysteine to phenylalanine, this CDR3 has 13 amino acids. Left in the record is the CDR3 DNA by itself, 39 bases read in frame from the first base. The receptor library was made with 5' RACE. For sequencing, an Illumina HiSeq 2000 was employed. A universal primer binding site was introduced by template switching, and a unique molecular identifier was present in the final cDNA, enabling accurate counting of TCR cDNA molecules. Specific primers in the conserved constant-segment region were used to synthesize first-strand cDNA for the TCR alpha and beta chains. To control for contamination, every cDNA library carried two barcodes: a SMART-Mk sample barcode plus Illumina barcodes. TruSeq adapter sequences along with Illumina sample barcodes were introduced in two successive PCR steps. Sequencing of the TCR alpha and beta cDNA libraries was done on the Illumina HiSeq platform using custom primers. Under the source paper's analysis protocol: MiGEC processed the raw reads to extract unique molecular identifiers, while MiXCR was used to determine the CDR3 positions. For each individual, recombination models were inferred using an EM algorithm with the repgenHMM and IGoR tools. Shared clonotypes were analyzed with the tcR package in R, and sharing was normalized by the product of cloneset sizes. Out-of-frame nonproductive sequences were analyzed to study raw recombination free of thymic and clonal selection effects. The raw public data were reprocessed by TCRdb itself: fastp quality trimming at Q25, MiXCR clonotype calling, in-frame beta chains only. All rows with the same CDR3 protein become a single entry with the most common DNA and genes. V and J calls and clone size were set by TCRdb, not the authors. Across this sample there are 450,000 to 500,000 distinct CDR3 sequences, with about 13% seen only once. Approximately 0.98% of the sample lies in the top ten.

This sample also belongs to another study, concerning yellow fever vaccine responses in identical twins. Per the second study: According to the authors, the vaccine-induced T cell response in identical twins seemed to be partly convergent and partly specific to each individual. The study precisely tracked vaccine-responding T cell clones in identical twins.

The specimen was CD4+ T cells sorted from blood. This receptor was taken from a woman aged 18-29 years in good health. The rearranged segments are TRBV4-2 and TRBJ1-3; the D gene cannot be resolved reliably. CDR3 loop: CASSQASGNTIYF. The DNA sequence is TGTGCCAGCAGCCAAGCTTCTGGAAACACCATATATTTT.